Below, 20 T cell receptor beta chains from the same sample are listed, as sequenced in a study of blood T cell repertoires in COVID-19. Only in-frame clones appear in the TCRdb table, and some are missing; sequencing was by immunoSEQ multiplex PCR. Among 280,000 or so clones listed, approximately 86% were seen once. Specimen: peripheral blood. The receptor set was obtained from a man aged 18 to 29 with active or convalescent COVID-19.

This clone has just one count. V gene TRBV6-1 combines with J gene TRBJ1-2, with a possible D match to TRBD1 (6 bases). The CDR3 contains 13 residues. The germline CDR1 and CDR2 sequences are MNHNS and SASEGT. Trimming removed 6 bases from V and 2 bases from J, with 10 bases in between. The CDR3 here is CASRPDRNYGYTF. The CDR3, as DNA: TGTGCCAGCAGACCAGACAGGAACTATGGCTACACCTTC.

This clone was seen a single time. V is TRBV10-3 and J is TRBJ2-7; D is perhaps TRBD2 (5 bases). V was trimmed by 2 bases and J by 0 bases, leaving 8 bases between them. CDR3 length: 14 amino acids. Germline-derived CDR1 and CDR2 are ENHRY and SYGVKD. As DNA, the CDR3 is TGTGCCATCAGTGAGGCGGGCAGCTCCTACGAGCAGTACTTC. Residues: CAISEAGSSYEQYF.

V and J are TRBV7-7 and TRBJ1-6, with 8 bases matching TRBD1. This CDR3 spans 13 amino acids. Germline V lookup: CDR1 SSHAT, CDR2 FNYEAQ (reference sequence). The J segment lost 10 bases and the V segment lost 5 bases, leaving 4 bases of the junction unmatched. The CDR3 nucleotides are TGTGCCAGCAGCGTGGACAGGGAATCACCCCTCCACTTT. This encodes CASSVDRESPLHF.

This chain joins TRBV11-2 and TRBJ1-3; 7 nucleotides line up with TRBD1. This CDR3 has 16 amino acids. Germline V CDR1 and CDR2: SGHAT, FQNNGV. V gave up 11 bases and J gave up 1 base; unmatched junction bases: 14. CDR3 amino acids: CADQIQGHLSGNTIYF. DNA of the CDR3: TGTGCCGACCAAATACAGGGGCATCTATCTGGAAACACCATATATTTT.

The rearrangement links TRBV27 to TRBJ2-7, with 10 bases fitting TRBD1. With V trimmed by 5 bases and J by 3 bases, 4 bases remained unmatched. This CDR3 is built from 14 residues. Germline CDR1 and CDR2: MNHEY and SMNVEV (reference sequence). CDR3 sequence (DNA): TGTGCCAGCAGTCAGCGGACAGGGGGCTACGAGCAGTACTTC. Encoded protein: CASSQRTGGYEQYF.

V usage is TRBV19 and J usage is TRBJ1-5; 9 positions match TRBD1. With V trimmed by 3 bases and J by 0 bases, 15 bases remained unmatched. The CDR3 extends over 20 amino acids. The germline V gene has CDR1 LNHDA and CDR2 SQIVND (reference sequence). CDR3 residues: CASSIRRWDRVGTSNQPQHF. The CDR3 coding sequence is TGTGCCAGTAGTATCCGGCGCTGGGACAGGGTGGGAACTAGCAATCAGCCCCAGCATTTT.

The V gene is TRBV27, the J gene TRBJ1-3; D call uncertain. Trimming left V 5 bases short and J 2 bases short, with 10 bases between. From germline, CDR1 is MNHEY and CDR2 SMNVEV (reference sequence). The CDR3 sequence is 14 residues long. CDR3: CASSDSGTGNTIYF. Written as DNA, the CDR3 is TGTGCCAGCAGTGACTCCGGGACTGGAAACACCATATATTTT.

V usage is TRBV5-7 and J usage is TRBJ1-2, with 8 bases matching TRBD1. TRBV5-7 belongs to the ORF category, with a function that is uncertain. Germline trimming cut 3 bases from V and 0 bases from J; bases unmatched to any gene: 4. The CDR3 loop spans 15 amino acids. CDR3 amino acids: CASSSGGPANYGYTF. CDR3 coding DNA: TGTGCCAGCAGCTCAGGGGGCCCCGCTAACTATGGCTACACCTTC.

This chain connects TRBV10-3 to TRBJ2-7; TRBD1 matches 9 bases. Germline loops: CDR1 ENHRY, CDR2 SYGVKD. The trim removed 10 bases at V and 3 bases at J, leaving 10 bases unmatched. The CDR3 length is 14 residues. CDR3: CATGTYRGLYEQYF. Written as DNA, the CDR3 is TGTGCCACGGGAACCTACAGGGGGCTCTACGAGCAGTACTTC.

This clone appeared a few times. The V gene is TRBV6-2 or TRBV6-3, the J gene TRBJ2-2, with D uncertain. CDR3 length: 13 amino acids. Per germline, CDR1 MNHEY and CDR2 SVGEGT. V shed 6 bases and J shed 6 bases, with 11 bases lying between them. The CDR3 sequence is CASSLYRAGELFF. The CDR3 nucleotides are TGTGCCAGCAGCCTATACAGAGCCGGGGAGCTGTTTTTT.

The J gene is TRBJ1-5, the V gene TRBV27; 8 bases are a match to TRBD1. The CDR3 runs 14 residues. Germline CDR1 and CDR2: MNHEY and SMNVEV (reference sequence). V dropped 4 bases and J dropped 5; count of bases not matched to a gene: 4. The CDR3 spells CASSSTGVYQPQHF. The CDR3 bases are TGTGCCAGCAGTTCGACAGGGGTATATCAGCCCCAGCATTTT.

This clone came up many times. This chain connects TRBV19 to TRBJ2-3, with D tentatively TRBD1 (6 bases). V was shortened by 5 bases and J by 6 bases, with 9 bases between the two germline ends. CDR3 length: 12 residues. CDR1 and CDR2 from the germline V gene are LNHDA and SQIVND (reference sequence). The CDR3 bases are TGTGCCAGTAGTCCACAGGGCGATACGCAGTATTTT. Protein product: CASSPQGDTQYF. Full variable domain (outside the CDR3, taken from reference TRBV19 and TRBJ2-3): DGGITQSPKYLFRKEGQNVTLSCEQNLNHDAMYWYRQDPGQGLRLIYYSQIVNDFQKGDIAEGYSVSREKKESFPLTVTSAQKNPTAFYLCASSPQGDTQYFGPGTRLTVL.

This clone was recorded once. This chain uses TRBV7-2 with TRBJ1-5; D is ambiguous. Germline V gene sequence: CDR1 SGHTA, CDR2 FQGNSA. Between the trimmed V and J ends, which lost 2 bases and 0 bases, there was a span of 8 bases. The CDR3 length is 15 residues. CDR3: CASSLTPDSNQPQHF. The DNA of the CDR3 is TGTGCCAGCAGCTTAACACCCGATAGCAATCAGCCCCAGCATTTT.

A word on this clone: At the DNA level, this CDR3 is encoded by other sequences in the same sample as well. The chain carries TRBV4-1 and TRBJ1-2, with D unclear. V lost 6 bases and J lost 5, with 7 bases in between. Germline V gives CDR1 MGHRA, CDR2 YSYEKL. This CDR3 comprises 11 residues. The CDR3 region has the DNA TGCGCCAGCAGTCCCGGGTATGGCTACACCTTC. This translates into CASSPGYGYTF.

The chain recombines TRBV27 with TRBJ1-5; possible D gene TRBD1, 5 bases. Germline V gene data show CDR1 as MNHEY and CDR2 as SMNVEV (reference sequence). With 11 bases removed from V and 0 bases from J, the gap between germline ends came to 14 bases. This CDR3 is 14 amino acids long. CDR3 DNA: TGTGCCTCCCGGGCAGGGTATAGCAATCAGCCCCAGCATTTT. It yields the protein CASRAGYSNQPQHF.

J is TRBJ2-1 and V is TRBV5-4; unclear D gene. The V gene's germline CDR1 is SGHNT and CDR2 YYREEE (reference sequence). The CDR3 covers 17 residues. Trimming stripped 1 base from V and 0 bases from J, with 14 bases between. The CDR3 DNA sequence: TGTGCCAGCAGCTTGTATCGTGAGCCTAACTCCTACAATGAGCAGTTCTTC. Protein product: CASSLYREPNSYNEQFF.

CDR3 bases: TGTGCCAGCAGTACAATCCGGGACACCCCAACTAATGAAAAACTGTTTTTT. This codes for CASSTIRDTPTNEKLFF. This sequence joins TRBV5-6 and TRBJ1-4, with D tentatively TRBD1 (6 bases). The CDR3 has 17 amino acids. CDR1 and CDR2 (germline): SGHDT, YYEEEE. The germline V and J ends were trimmed by 5 bases and 0 bases, with 17 bases remaining between them. Drawing the rest from reference TRBV5-6 and TRBJ1-4, the complete variable domain is DAGVTQSPTHLIKTRGQQVTLRCSPKSGHDTVSWYQQALGQGPQFIFQYYEEEERQRGNFPDRFSGHQFPNYSSELNVNALLLGDSALYLCASSTIRDTPTNEKLFFGSGTQLSVL.

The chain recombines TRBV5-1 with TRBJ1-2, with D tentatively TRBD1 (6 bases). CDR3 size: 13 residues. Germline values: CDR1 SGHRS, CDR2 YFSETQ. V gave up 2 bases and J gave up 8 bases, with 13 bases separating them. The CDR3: CASSFDRPEGYTF. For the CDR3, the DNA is TGCGCCAGCAGCTTCGACAGGCCGGAGGGCTACACCTTC.

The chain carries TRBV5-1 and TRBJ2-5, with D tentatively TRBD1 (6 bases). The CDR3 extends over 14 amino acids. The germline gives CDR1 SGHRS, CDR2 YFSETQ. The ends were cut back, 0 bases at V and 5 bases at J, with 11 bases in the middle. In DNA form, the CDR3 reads TGCGCCAGCAGCTTGGCAACAGGGACGGAGACCCAGTACTTC. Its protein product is CASSLATGTETQYF.

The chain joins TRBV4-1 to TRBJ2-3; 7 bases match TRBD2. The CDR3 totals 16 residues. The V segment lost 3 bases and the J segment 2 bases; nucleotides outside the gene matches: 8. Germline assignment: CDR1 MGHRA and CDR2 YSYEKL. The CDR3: CASSHRGDGYTDTQYF. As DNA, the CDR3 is TGCGCCAGCAGCCACCGGGGGGACGGATACACAGATACGCAGTATTTT.